In this sample, the clone carrying this TCR beta chain turned up many times. Antigen unknown. The CDR3 regions of TCR beta were amplified from RNA transcripts. With the HTBI primer set, the TCR CDR3 went through a first round of RT-PCR. From the multiplex PCR reads, TCRdb called clonotypes with MiXCR, one entry per CDR3 protein. Found here are a few hundred thousand distinct CDR3 sequences, approximately 44% of them singletons; the top ten hold around 7.7%. This CDR3 comprises 14 residues. Trimming cost V 3 bases and J 6 bases, with 15 bases left between them. Per the germline V gene, CDR1 is SGHVS and CDR2 is FQNEAQ. The data were obtained in a study of T cells in Graves' hyperthyroidism and ophthalmopathy. Graves' hyperthyroidism was deemed stable given no ophthalmopathy progression within 18 months. Study-wide results and caveats: Ophthalmopathy was model-predicted a median around 6.7 months pre-onset. Most thyroid clonotypes expanded above 0.001 appeared in blood too.

The V gene is TRBV7-8, the J gene TRBJ2-7; possible D gene TRBD2, 6 bases. The TCR was taken from a woman between 18 and 29 years old with Graves' hyperthyroidism. The source material was peripheral blood or thyroid tissue (not recorded which). The CDR3 region is CASSFRRDGLEQYF. CDR3 nucleotide sequence: TGTGCCAGCAGCTTCAGGCGGGACGGTCTCGAGCAGTACTTC. Full variable domain (missing parts from reference TRBV7-8 and TRBJ2-7): GAGVSQSPRYKVAKRGQDVALRCDPISGHVSLFWYQQALGQGPEFLTYFQNEAQLDKSGLPSDRFFAERPEGSVSTLKIQRTQQEDSAVYLCASSFRRDGLEQYFGPGTRLTVT.